This T cell receptor beta chain was recorded in a study of ipilimumab plus nivolumab after autologous stem cell transplantation. At the level of the study: Median doses per patient: roughly five ipilimumab, 8 or 9 nivolumab.

Using immunoSEQ multiplex PCR, the repertoire was profiled, and TCRdb retains in-frame clones only, with some absent. The repertoire holds tens of thousands of clones, with more than 80% as singletons. This CDR3 comprises 14 residues. The germline V and J ends were trimmed by 0 bases and 5 bases, with 11 bases remaining between them. Germline CDR1 is SGDLS and CDR2 is YYNGEE. The sequenced sample was PBMCs, obtained in a trial of ipilimumab plus nivolumab as post-transplant consolidation. This TCR came from a male donor with diffuse large B-cell lymphoma. V gene TRBV9 combines with J gene TRBJ2-5; maybe TRBD2 (7 bases). As DNA, the CDR3 is TGTGCCAGCAGCGTAGCGGGGGGCCCCGAGACCCAGTACTTC. It specifies CASSVAGGPETQYF.